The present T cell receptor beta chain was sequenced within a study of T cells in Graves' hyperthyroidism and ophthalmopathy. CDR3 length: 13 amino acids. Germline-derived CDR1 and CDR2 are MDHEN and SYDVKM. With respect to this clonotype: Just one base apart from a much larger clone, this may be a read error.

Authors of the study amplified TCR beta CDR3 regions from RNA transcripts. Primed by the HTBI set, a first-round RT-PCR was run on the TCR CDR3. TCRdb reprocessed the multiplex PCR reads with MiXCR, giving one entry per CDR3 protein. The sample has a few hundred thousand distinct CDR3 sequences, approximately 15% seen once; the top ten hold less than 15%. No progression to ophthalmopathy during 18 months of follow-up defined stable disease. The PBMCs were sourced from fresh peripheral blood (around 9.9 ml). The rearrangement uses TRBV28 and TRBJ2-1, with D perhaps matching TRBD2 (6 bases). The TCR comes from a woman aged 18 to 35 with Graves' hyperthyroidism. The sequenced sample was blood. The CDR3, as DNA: TGTGCCAGCATTGCGGGGTTCGGAAATGAGCAGCTCTTC. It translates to CASIAGFGNEQLF.